This entry lists 11 T cell receptor beta chains sequenced from one sample in a study of blood T cell repertoires in COVID-19. Profiled with immunoSEQ multiplex PCR; TCRdb holds only in-frame clones, not every one. This sample has roughly 300,000 clones, with over 75% found just once. Sample: PBMCs or T cells enriched from blood (not recorded which). The origin of the receptors is a woman aged 30 to 39 who had recovered from COVID-19.

This clone showed up just once. The chain employs TRBV27 and TRBJ1-2; D remains unclear. Trimming cost V 3 bases and J 6 bases, with 17 bases left between them. CDR1 is MNHEY and CDR2 is SMNVEV in the germline V gene (reference sequence). The CDR3 sequence is 15 residues long. CDR3 protein: CASSFRGSGGDGYTF. In nucleotides, the CDR3 is TGTGCCAGCAGTTTTCGTGGTAGTGGCGGTGATGGCTACACCTTC.

The rearrangement uses TRBV18 and TRBJ2-2; D not certain. The CDR3 totals 16 residues. Trimming removed 1 base from V and 5 bases from J, with 14 bases in between. Per germline, CDR1 KGHSH and CDR2 LQKENI. CDR3 in DNA: TGTGCCAGCTCACCACTCGTGGTAGCAGAAACCGGGGAGCTGTTTTTT. The encoded protein is CASSPLVVAETGELFF.

The chain links TRBV30 to TRBJ2-7, with unresolved D. Trimming left V 3 bases short and J 4 bases short, with 19 bases between. The CDR3 spans 15 residues. Germline-derived CDR1 and CDR2 are GTSNPN and SVGIG (reference sequence). The CDR3 DNA follows: TGTGCCTGGAGCCCAAGAGCGTTAAAGACGTACGAGCAGTACTTC. Translated, it gives CAWSPRALKTYEQYF.

This clone was observed a few times. CDR3: CASSPLDLLRGDNEQFF. CDR3 DNA sequence: TGTGCCAGCAGCCCACTCGACCTCCTAAGAGGCGACAATGAGCAGTTCTTC. V is TRBV4-2 and J is TRBJ2-1; D gene ambiguous. The CDR3 consists of 17 residues. V lost 4 bases and J lost 5, with 21 bases in between. Germline V gene lookup returns CDR1 LGHNA and CDR2 YNFKEQ.

This sequence joins TRBV24-1 and TRBJ2-3; D not certain. Germline V gives CDR1 KGHDR, CDR2 SFDVKD. The germline V and J ends were trimmed by 1 base and 3 bases, with 13 bases remaining between them. The CDR3 length is 16 residues. Here the CDR3 DNA reads TGTGCCACCAGTGATTTCCAATCCACAGCAACAGATACGCAGTATTTT. Protein: CATSDFQSTATDTQYF.

The J gene is TRBJ1-2, the V gene TRBV3-1 (or the pseudogene TRBV3-2), with TRBD1 matching 7 bases. J gave up 6 bases and V 0 bases, and 7 bases lay outside the gene matches. The CDR3 loop spans 15 amino acids. Germline V CDR1 and CDR2: LGHDT, YNNKEL (reference sequence). CDR3 amino acids: CASSQDVGGGDGYTF. The CDR3 nucleotides are TGTGCCAGCAGCCAAGATGTTGGAGGGGGCGATGGCTACACCTTC.

This clone was found once. The rearrangement joins TRBV10-3 to TRBJ1-1; 8 bases fit TRBD1. The germline V gene has CDR1 ENHRY and CDR2 SYGVKD. The CDR3 loop spans 11 amino acids. V was clipped by 7 bases and J by 8 bases; unmatched bases: 3. The CDR3 sequence: CAIKGQGEAFF. In DNA, the CDR3 is TGTGCCATCAAAGGACAGGGAGAAGCTTTCTTT.

This chain links TRBV5-1 with TRBJ2-1; TRBD2 is a possible D gene (6 bases). This CDR3 contains 14 residues. V was trimmed by 3 bases and J by 0 bases, leaving 7 bases between them. Per the germline V gene, CDR1 is SGHRS and CDR2 is YFSETQ. The CDR3 is CASSWRDSYNEQFF. Written as DNA, the CDR3 is TGCGCCAGCAGCTGGCGGGACTCCTACAATGAGCAGTTCTTC.

This clone came up once. The chain has TRBV4-3 and TRBJ1-2; D gene unclear. Trimming removed 0 bases from V and 3 bases from J, with 5 bases in between. CDR1 LGHNA and CDR2 YSLEER come from the germline V gene. This CDR3 contains 13 residues. The CDR3 loop is CASSQESYYGYTF. The CDR3 DNA is TGCGCCAGCAGCCAAGAGTCTTACTATGGCTACACCTTC.

J is TRBJ2-3 and V is TRBV3-1 (or the pseudogene TRBV3-2); D perhaps matches TRBD1 (5 bases). The V end lost 4 bases, the J end lost 10 bases, and 12 bases lay between the germline ends. The CDR3 totals 12 residues. Looked up from germline, CDR1 is LGHDT and CDR2 is YNNKEL (reference sequence). In nucleotides, the CDR3 is TGTGCCAGCAGCCTAAGGACACAGGCGCAGTATTTT. Its protein is CASSLRTQAQYF.

As DNA, the CDR3 is TGTGCCAGCAGCTCGCGGAGGGGGCGGACGACAGATACGCAGTATTTT. Residues: CASSSRRGRTTDTQYF. V and J are TRBV5-8 and TRBJ2-3; D possibly corresponds to TRBD1 (7 bases). This CDR3 has 16 amino acids. V shed 3 bases and J shed 3 bases, with 17 bases lying between them. Germline loops: CDR1 SGHTS, CDR2 YDEGEE.